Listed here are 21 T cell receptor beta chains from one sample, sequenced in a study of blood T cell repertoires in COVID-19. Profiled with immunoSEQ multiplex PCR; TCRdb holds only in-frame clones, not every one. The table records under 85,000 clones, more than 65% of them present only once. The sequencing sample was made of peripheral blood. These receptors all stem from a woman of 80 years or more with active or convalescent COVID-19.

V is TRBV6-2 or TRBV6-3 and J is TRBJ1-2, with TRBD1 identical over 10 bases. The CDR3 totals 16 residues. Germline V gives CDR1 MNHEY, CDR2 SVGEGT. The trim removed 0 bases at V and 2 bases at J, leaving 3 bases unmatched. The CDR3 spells CASSYSRTGGNYGYTF. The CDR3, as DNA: TGTGCCAGCAGTTACTCACGGACAGGGGGGAACTATGGCTACACCTTC.

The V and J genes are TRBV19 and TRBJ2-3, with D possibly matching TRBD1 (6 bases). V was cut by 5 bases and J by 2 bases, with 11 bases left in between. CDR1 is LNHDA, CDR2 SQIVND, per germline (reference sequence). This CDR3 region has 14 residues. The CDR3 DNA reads TGTGCCAGTAGTGTATCGGGACACACAGATACGCAGTATTTT. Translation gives CASSVSGHTDTQYF.

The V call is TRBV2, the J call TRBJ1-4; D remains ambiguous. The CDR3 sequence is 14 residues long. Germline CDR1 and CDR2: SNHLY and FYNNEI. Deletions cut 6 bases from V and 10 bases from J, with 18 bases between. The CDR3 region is CASRLGFGGGKLFF. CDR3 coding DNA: TGTGCCAGCAGATTGGGGTTTGGTGGAGGAAAACTGTTTTTT.

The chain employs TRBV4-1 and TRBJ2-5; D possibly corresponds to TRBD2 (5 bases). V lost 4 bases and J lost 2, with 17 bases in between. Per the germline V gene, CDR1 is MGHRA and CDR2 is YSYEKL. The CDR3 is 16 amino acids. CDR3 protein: CASSPLGSAGQETQYF. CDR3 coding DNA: TGCGCCAGCAGCCCCCTGGGGAGCGCCGGTCAAGAGACCCAGTACTTC.

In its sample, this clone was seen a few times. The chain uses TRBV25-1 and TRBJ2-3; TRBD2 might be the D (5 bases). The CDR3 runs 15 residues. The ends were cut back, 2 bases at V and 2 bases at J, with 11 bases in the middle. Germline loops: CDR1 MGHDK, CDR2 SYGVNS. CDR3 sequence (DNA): TGTGCCAGCAGTGAACCCAAGGACTTCACAGATACGCAGTATTTT. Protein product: CASSEPKDFTDTQYF.

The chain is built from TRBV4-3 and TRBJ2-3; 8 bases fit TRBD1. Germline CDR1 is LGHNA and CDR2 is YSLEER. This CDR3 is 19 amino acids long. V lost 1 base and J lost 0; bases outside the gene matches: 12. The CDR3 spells CASSQVPVPTGASTDTQYF. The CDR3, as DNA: TGCGCCAGCAGCCAAGTGCCTGTTCCGACAGGGGCTAGCACAGATACGCAGTATTTT.

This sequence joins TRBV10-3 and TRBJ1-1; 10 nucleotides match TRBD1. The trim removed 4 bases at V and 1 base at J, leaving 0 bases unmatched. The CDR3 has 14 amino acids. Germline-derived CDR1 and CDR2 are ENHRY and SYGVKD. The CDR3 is CAISGDRGNTEAFF. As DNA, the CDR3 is TGTGCCATCAGTGGGGACAGGGGGAACACTGAAGCTTTCTTT.

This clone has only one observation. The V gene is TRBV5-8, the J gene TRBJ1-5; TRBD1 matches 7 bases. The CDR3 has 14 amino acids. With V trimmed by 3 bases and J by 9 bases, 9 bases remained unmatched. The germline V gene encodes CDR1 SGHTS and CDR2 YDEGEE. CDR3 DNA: TGTGCCAGCAGCTCCATCGACAGGGCCAGGCCCCAGCATTTT. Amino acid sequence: CASSSIDRARPQHF.

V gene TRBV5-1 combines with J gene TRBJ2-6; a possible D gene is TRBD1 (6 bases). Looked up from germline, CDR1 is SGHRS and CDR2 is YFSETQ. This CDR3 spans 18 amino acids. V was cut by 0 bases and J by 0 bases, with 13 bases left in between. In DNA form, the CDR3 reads TGCGCCAGCAGCTTGGCGGACAGACACTCCTCTGGGGCCAACGTCCTGACTTTC. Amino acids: CASSLADRHSSGANVLTF.

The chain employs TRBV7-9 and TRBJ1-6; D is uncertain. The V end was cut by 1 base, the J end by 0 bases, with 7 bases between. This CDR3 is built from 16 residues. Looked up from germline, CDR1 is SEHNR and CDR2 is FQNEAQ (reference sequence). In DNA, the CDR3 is TGTGCCAGCAGCTTAGGGCCCCGCTCCTATAATTCACCCCTCCACTTT. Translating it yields CASSLGPRSYNSPLHF.

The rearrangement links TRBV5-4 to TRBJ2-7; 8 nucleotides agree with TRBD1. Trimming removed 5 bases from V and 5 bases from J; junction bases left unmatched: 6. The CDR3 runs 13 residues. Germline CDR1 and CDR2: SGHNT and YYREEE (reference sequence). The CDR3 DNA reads TGTGCCAGCAGGACGGACAGGGCCGACGAGCAGTACTTC. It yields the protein CASRTDRADEQYF.

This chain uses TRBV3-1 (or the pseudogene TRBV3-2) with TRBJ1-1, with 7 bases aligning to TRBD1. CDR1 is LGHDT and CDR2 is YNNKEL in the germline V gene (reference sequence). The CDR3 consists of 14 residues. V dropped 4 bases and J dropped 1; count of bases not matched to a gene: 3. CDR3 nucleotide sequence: TGTGCCAGCAGCCGGACAGGAACGAACACTGAAGCTTTCTTT. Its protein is CASSRTGTNTEAFF.

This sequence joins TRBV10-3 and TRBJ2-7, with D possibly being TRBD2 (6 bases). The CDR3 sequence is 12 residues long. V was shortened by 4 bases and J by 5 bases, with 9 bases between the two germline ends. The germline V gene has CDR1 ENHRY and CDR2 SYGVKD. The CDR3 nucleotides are TGTGCCATCAGTGGGGGGGTCAACGAGCAGTACTTC. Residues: CAISGGVNEQYF.

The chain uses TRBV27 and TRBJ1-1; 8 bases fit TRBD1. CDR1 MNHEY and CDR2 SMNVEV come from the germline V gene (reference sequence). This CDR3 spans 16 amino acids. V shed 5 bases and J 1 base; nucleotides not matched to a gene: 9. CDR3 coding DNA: TGTGCCAGCAGTAGGGACAGGTTGCCCTCGAACACTGAAGCTTTCTTT. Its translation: CASSRDRLPSNTEAFF.

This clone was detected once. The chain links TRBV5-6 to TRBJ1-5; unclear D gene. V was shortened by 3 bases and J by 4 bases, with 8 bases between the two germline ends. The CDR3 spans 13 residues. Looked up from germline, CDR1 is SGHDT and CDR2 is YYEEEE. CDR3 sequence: CASSSDLNQPQHF. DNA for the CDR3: TGTGCCAGCAGCTCGGACTTAAATCAGCCCCAGCATTTT.

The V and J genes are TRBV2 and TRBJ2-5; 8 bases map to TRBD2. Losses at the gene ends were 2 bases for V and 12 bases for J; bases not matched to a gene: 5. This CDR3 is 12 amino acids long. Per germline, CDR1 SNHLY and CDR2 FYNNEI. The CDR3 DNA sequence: TGTGCCAGCAGTGAATATGGGGGACTAGAGTACTTC. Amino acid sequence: CASSEYGGLEYF.

CDR3 sequence reads: CASSPEETQYF. The CDR3 DNA is TGTGCCAGCAGCCCGGAAGAGACCCAGTACTTC. The V call is TRBV12-3 or TRBV12-4, the J call TRBJ2-5; no definite D call. V was trimmed by 6 bases and J by 3 bases, leaving 5 bases between them. The CDR3 is 11 amino acids.

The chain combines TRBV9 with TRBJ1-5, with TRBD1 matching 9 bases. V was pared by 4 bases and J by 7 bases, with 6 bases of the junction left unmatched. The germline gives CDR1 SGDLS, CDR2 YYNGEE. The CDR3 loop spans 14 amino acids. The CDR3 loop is CASSSQGAGQPQHF. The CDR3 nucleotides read TGTGCCAGCAGCTCACAGGGGGCAGGGCAGCCCCAGCATTTT. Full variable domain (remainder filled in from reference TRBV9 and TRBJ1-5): DSGVTQTPKHLITATGQRVTLRCSPRSGDLSVYWYQQSLDQGLQFLIQYYNGEERAKGNILERFSAQQFPDLHSELNLSSLELGDSALYFCASSSQGAGQPQHFGDGTRLSIL.

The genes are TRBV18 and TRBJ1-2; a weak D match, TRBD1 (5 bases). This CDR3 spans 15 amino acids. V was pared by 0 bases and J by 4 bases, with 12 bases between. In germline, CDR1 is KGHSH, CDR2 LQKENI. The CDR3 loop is CASSPPTDDPYGYTF. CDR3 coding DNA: TGTGCCAGCTCACCACCGACAGACGATCCCTATGGCTACACCTTC.

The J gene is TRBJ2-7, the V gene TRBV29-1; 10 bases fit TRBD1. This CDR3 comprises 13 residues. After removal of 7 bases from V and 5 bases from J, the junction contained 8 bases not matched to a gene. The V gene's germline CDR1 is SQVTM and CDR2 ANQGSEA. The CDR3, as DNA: TGCAGCGCGGACTTGACAGGGGGCGACGAGCAGTACTTC. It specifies CSADLTGGDEQYF.

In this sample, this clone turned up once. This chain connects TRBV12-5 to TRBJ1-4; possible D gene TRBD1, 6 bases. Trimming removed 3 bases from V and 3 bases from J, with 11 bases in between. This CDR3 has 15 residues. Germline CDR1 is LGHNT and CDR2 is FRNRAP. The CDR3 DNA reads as TGTGCTAGTGGTTTCACGACAGGCGCTAATGAAAAACTGTTTTTT. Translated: CASGFTTGANEKLFF. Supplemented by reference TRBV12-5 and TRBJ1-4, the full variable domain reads DARVTQTPRHKVTEMGQEVTMRCQPILGHNTVFWYRQTMMQGLELLAYFRNRAPLDDSGMPKDRFSAEMPDATLATLKIQPSEPRDSAVYFCASGFTTGANEKLFFGSGTQLSVL.